The 18 T cell receptor beta chains below come from one sample, sequenced in a study of memory CD4+ T cells and cytomegalovirus serostatus. Single viable CD3+CD4+CD8-CD45RO+ cells were sorted as the memory CD4+ T cells. Clones were sequenced by immunoSEQ multiplex PCR, and TCRdb holds only the in-frame ones, with some missing. This table holds about 56,000 clones, more than 75% found once. The material sequenced was memory CD4+ T cells from blood. The source of these receptors is an adult in good health and CMV-seronegative.

The CDR3 is CASSLSEGRGNYGYTF. In DNA form, the CDR3 reads TGTGCCAGCAGCCTCAGCGAGGGCAGGGGTAACTATGGCTACACCTTC. The gene calls are TRBV9 and TRBJ1-2; perhaps TRBD1 as D (6 bases). V was pared by 4 bases and J by 1 base, with 17 bases between. Germline V gene lookup returns CDR1 SGDLS and CDR2 YYNGEE. The CDR3 is 16 residues long.

The chain carries TRBV7-2 and TRBJ2-5; a possible D gene is TRBD1 (6 bases). From germline, CDR1 is SGHTA and CDR2 FQGNSA. V lost 2 bases and J lost 5, with 15 bases in between. This CDR3 is 15 amino acids long. CDR3 residues: CASSLRLGAGETQYF. DNA of the CDR3: TGTGCCAGCAGCTTAAGGCTGGGGGCCGGGGAGACCCAGTACTTC.

V usage is TRBV2 and J usage is TRBJ2-2; a weak D match, TRBD1 (6 bases). V was clipped by 7 bases and J by 7 bases, with 13 bases between them. This CDR3 comprises 13 residues. Germline V lookup: CDR1 SNHLY, CDR2 FYNNEI. The CDR3 here is CASTTQGSGELFF. The CDR3, as DNA: TGTGCCAGCACAACCCAGGGGAGCGGGGAGCTGTTTTTT.

This chain joins TRBV2 and TRBJ1-4, with TRBD1 matching 7 bases. With V trimmed by 3 bases and J by 3 bases, 4 bases remained unmatched. Germline-derived CDR1 and CDR2 are SNHLY and FYNNEI. The CDR3 sequence is 15 residues long. The DNA of the CDR3 is TGTGCCAGCAGTGAGCTGGACAGGCCTAATGAAAAACTGTTTTTT. It is translated as CASSELDRPNEKLFF.

The V gene is TRBV7-2, the J gene TRBJ1-1, with D hard to call. This CDR3 contains 15 residues. CDR1 and CDR2 from the germline V gene are SGHTA and FQGNSA. The V and J ends lost 5 bases and 0 bases respectively, with 13 bases between them. CDR3 sequence reads: CASSPNWIMNTEAFF. In DNA, the CDR3 is TGTGCCAGCAGCCCAAACTGGATCATGAACACTGAAGCTTTCTTT.

V gene TRBV2 combines with J gene TRBJ2-1; perhaps TRBD2 as D (5 bases). V dropped 6 bases and J dropped 16 bases, with 16 bases sitting between them. The CDR3 has 11 amino acids. Germline CDR1 and CDR2: SNHLY and FYNNEI. The CDR3 region has the DNA TGTGCCAGCAGACTCGAAGGACTTCATTTCTTC. This translates into CASRLEGLHFF.

This chain links TRBV4-3 with TRBJ1-2; a weak D match, TRBD1 (6 bases). Germline assignment: CDR1 LGHNA and CDR2 YSLEER. V shed 0 bases and J shed 4 bases, with 18 bases lying between them. CDR3 length: 17 amino acids. This CDR3 reads CASSQEQAEGGAYGYTF. The CDR3 DNA sequence: TGCGCCAGCAGCCAAGAGCAAGCAGAAGGGGGAGCCTATGGCTACACCTTC.

The chain recombines TRBV14 with TRBJ1-6; D is uncertain. This CDR3 contains 14 residues. Germline V gene sequence: CDR1 SGHDN, CDR2 FVKESK. The V end was cut by 4 bases, the J end by 9 bases, with 13 bases between. The CDR3 nucleotides read TGTGCCAGCAGCCGAGAGACAAGCATTTCACCCCTCCACTTT. Translation: CASSRETSISPLHF.

This rearrangement joins TRBV28 to TRBJ1-5, with D unresolved. Between the trimmed V and J ends, which lost 7 bases and 2 bases, there was a span of 24 bases. The CDR3 loop spans 18 amino acids. Germline V gene lookup returns CDR1 MDHEN and CDR2 SYDVKM. CDR3 nucleotide sequence: TGTGCCAGCAATTTCCCGTCCAGGCAGGTCGGTGGCAATCAGCCCCAGCATTTT. Translated, it gives CASNFPSRQVGGNQPQHF. Drawing the rest from reference TRBV28 and TRBJ1-5, the complete variable domain is DVKVTQSSRYLVKRTGEKVFLECVQDMDHENMFWYRQDPGLGLRLIYFSYDVKMKEKGDIPEGYSVSREKKERFSLILESASTNQTSMYLCASNFPSRQVGGNQPQHFGDGTRLSIL.

This chain links TRBV4-3 with TRBJ1-5, with a possible D match to TRBD1 (5 bases). Between the trimmed V and J ends, which lost 5 bases and 7 bases, there was a span of 18 bases. CDR1 is LGHNA and CDR2 is YSLEER in the germline V gene. CDR3 size: 15 residues. The DNA of the CDR3 is TGCGCCAGCAGCTTTTCCGCGGGGGTTCAGCAGCCCCAGCATTTT. This translates into CASSFSAGVQQPQHF.

The CDR3 nucleotides read TGTGCCAGCAGCCCCCGACCCAGGGATTCACCCCTCCACTTT. This translates into CASSPRPRDSPLHF. The gene calls are TRBV7-2 and TRBJ1-6; possibly TRBD1 for D (5 bases). CDR3 length: 14 amino acids. The ends were cut back, 5 bases at V and 8 bases at J, with 13 bases in the middle. Per the germline V gene, CDR1 is SGHTA and CDR2 is FQGNSA.

The rearrangement links TRBV5-6 to TRBJ2-3; TRBD2 matches 7 bases. CDR1 SGHDT and CDR2 YYEEEE come from the germline V gene. Trimming at V came to 4 bases and at J to 0 bases, leaving 8 bases not matched to a gene. The CDR3 length is 16 residues. The chain's CDR3 is CASSGGLLTSTDTQYF. For the CDR3, the DNA is TGTGCCAGCAGCGGGGGACTACTCACTAGCACAGATACGCAGTATTTT.

This rearrangement joins TRBV5-5 to TRBJ2-7; 9 bases match TRBD2. CDR3 size: 17 residues. J lost 2 bases, V lost 2 bases, and 11 bases had no gene match. In germline, CDR1 is SGHKS, CDR2 YYEKEE (reference sequence). The CDR3 protein is CASSFRVMAGGTYEQYF. CDR3 sequence (DNA): TGTGCCAGCAGCTTCCGAGTAATGGCGGGGGGGACCTACGAGCAGTACTTC.

The rearrangement uses TRBV7-2 and TRBJ2-7; 7 bases agree with TRBD1. V lost 5 bases to trimming and J lost 0 bases; unmatched junction nucleotides: 10. CDR1 SGHTA and CDR2 FQGNSA come from the germline V gene. The CDR3 runs to 16 residues. The CDR3: CASSDPNRGFSYEQYF. The CDR3 nucleotides are TGTGCCAGCAGCGACCCGAACAGGGGTTTCTCCTACGAGCAGTACTTC.

This sequence joins TRBV27 and TRBJ1-1; the D gene is possibly TRBD1 (5 bases). CDR3 length: 14 residues. Germline V gene data show CDR1 as MNHEY and CDR2 as SMNVEV (reference sequence). Trimming shortened V by 3 bases and J by 3 bases, and 11 bases separated the two germline ends. CDR3 protein: CASSFRGVDTEAFF. The CDR3 DNA reads TGTGCCAGCAGTTTCCGAGGGGTGGACACTGAAGCTTTCTTT.

The CDR3 loop reads CASSLVPDRSFEKLFF. The CDR3 DNA is TGTGCCAGCAGCTTAGTGCCCGACAGGTCGTTTGAAAAACTGTTTTTT. The chain combines TRBV7-9 with TRBJ1-4, with D possibly matching TRBD1 (6 bases). The CDR3 loop spans 16 amino acids. Germline CDR1 reads SEHNR; CDR2 reads FQNEAQ (reference sequence). V was shortened by 1 base and J by 7 bases, with 16 bases between the two germline ends.

This clone has just a few counts. The V call is TRBV7-8, the J call TRBJ2-7, with TRBD2 identical over 7 bases. Germline lookup yields CDR1 SGHVS and CDR2 FQNEAQ. J lost 0 bases, V lost 5 bases, and 7 bases had no gene match. The CDR3 runs to 15 residues. DNA for the CDR3: TGTGCCAGCAGCGCGCTAGCGGTTAGCTCCTACGAGCAGTACTTC. Amino acid sequence: CASSALAVSSYEQYF.

The chain joins TRBV28 to TRBJ1-5; D is ambiguous. The CDR3 is 10 amino acids. Germline lookup yields CDR1 MDHEN and CDR2 SYDVKM. V lost 5 bases, J lost 7 bases, and 3 bases lay in between. CDR3 loop: CASSRQPQHF. In DNA form, the CDR3 reads TGTGCCAGCAGTCGACAGCCCCAGCATTTT.